This TCR beta chain emerged from a study of T-cell reconstitution after alpha-beta-depleted transplantation in children. Overall study results and limits: High day-60 TCRbeta diversity in some patients came from surviving recipient T cells and thymic progenitors. Once a year had passed after transplant, T-cell counts and diversity came mostly from newly produced T cells.

In this sample, this clonotype turned up a few times. Its antigen remains unidentified. A TCRbeta library incorporating unique molecular identifiers was prepared. TCRdb recomputed calls from the PCR reads with MiXCR, one row per CDR3 protein. The sample includes some 180,000 distinct CDR3 sequences, roughly 7% of them seen just once. The CDR3 sequence is 15 residues long. Losses at the gene ends were 8 bases for V and 0 bases for J; bases not matched to a gene: 7. This TCR came from a boy between 2 and 10 years old with acute lymphoblastic leukemia, due to receive a stem cell transplant. V and J are TRBV12-3 or TRBV12-4 and TRBJ2-1; 7 bases agree with TRBD2. Sequenced here: PBMCs, sampled before TCRalphabeta/CD19-depleted stem cell transplant. CDR3 DNA sequence: TGTGCCAGCCAACTAGCGACAAGCTCCTACAATGAGCAGTTCTTC. It codes for CASQLATSSYNEQFF.